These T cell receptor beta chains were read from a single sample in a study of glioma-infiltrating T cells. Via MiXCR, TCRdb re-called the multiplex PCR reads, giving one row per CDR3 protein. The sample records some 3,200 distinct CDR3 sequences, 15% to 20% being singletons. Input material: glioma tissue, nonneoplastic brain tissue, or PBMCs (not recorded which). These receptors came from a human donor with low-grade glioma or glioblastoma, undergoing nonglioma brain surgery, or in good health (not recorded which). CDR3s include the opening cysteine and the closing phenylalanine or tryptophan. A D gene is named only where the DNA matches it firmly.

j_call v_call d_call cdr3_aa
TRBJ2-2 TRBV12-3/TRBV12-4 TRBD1 CASRPTGPTGELFF
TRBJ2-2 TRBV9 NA CASMTWATGELFF
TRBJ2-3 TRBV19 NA CASGGVGTDTQYF
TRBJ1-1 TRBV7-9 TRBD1 CASSLGDRRDTEAFF
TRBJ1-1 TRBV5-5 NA CASSSPGRRNTEAFF
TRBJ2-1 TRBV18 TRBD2 CASSRLAGENYNEQFF
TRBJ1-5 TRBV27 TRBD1 CASSTGGDQPQHF
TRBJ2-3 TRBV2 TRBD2 CASSEEGGGTSLAREYF
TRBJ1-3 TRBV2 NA CASSESTSGNTIYF
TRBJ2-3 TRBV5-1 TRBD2 CASSLYTSGSTDTQYF
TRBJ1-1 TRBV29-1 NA CSGSRTGNTEAFF
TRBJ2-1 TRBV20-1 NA CSARDVDEQFF
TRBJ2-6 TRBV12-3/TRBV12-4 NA CASSQGSGANVLTF
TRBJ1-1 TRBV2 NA CASSQSRSNTEAFF
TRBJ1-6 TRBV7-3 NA CASSLTQGSPLHF
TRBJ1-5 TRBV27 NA CASSLVAAPNQPKHF
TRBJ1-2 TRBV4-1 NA CASSQAGYGYTF
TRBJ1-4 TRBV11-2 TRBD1 CASSSPQGYYEKLFF
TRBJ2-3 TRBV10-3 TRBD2 CATLAGVPDTQYF
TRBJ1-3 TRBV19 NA CASIPGRDGRNTIYF
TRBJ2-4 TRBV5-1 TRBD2 CASSLAGLADPLAKNIQYF
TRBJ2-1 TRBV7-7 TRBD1 CASSPRTGTGSYNEQFF
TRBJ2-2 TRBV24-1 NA CATSDTGAGELFF
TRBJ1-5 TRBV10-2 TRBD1 CASTLTGGQPQHF
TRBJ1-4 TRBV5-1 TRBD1 CASSAYRGADEKLFF
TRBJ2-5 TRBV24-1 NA CATSEPGTKKTQYF
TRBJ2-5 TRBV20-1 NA CSARDSPQETQYF
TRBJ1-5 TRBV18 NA CASSAVNNQPQHF
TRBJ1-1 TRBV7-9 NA CASSPLESRAFF
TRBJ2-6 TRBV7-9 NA CASRLVTSGANVLTF
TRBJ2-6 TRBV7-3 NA CASSSGVPGANVLTF
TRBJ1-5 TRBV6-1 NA CASRLMRGAPQHF
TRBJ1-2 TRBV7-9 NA CASSLGRAETNYGYTF
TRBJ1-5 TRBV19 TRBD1 CASSPTGSNQPQHF
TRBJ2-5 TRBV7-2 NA CASSVGVGGSETQYF
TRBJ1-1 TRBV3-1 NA CASSRGGGNTEAFF
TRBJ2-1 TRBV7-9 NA CASSPSPLAGLYNEQFF
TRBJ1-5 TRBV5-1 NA CASSVVGGGQPQHF
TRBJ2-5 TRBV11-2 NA CASSLGSETQYF
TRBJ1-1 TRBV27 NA CASSPGTVNTEAFF